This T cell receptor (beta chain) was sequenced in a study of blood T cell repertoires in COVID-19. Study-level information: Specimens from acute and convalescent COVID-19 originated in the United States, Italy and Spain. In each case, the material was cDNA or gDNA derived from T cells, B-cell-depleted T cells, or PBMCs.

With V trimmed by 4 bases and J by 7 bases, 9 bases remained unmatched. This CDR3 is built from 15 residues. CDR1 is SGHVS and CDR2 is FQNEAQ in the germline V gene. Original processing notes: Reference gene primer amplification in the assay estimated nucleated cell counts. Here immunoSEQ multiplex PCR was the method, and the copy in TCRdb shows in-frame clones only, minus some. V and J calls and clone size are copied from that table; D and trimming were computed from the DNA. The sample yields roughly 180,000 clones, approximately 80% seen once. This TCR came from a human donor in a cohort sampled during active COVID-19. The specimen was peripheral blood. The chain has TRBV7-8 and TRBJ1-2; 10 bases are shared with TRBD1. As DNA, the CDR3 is TGTGCCAGCAGCTCGACAGGGGGCGATAGATTTGGCTACACCTTC. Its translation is CASSSTGGDRFGYTF.